The 30 T cell receptor beta chains presented below share a single source sample, sequenced in a study of beta chain features in type 1 diabetes. All of the isolated RNA was reverse transcribed, so expressed TCRB transcripts were sequenced. Profiling relied on immunoSEQ multiplex PCR, and the TCRdb table lists in-frame clones only, not all of them. The repertoire holds over 150,000 clones, with about 13% as singletons. The specimen sequenced was central memory CD4+ T cells from blood. Every receptor here comes from a woman under 30 in good health.

This clone was counted only a few times. The rearrangement links TRBV5-1 to TRBJ1-1; D not resolved. The CDR3 runs to 13 residues. V was cut by 6 bases and J by 5 bases, with 14 bases left in between. Germline lookup yields CDR1 SGHRS and CDR2 YFSETQ. The CDR3 nucleotides read TGCGCCAGCACCATTGACGGGAAGACTGAAGCTTTCTTT. Its translation is CASTIDGKTEAFF.

V usage is TRBV5-1 and J usage is TRBJ2-1; tentative D call: TRBD2 (6 bases). V dropped 0 bases and J dropped 5 bases, with 12 bases sitting between them. The germline V gene encodes CDR1 SGHRS and CDR2 YFSETQ. The CDR3 consists of 15 residues. CDR3 sequence (DNA): TGCGCCAGCAGCTTGGACGGGAGCACGGACAATGAGCAGTTCTTC. It is translated as CASSLDGSTDNEQFF.

In its sample, this clone was seen many times. CDR3 bases: TGTGCCAGCAGTAACCTACCATCCACCTACGAGCAGTACTTC. Translating it yields CASSNLPSTYEQYF. The V call is TRBV28, the J call TRBJ2-7; D is unclear. The germline CDR1 and CDR2 sequences are MDHEN and SYDVKM. The V end was cut by 5 bases, the J end by 2 bases, with 13 bases between. The CDR3 loop spans 14 amino acids.

This clone was counted only a few times. The chain uses TRBV13 and TRBJ1-3; 8 bases match TRBD1. Germline assignment: CDR1 PRHDT and CDR2 FYEKMQ (reference sequence). The CDR3 covers 15 residues. Trimming took 3 bases from V and 4 from J; bases not matched to a gene: 5. The CDR3 protein is CASSLDTGGGNTIYF. The CDR3 coding sequence is TGTGCCAGCAGCTTGGACACAGGGGGAGGAAACACCATATATTTT.

This clone came up a few times. The chain has TRBV5-1 and TRBJ2-7, with 11 bases that match TRBD2. There are 15 residues in the CDR3. V lost 1 base, J lost 2 bases, and 2 bases stayed unmatched. Germline-derived CDR1 and CDR2 are SGHRS and YFSETQ. In nucleotides, the CDR3 is TGCGCCAGCAGCTTGACTAGCGGGAGCCCCTACGAGCAGTACTTC. The encoded protein is CASSLTSGSPYEQYF.

The V and J genes are TRBV11-2 and TRBJ1-5; a possible D gene is TRBD1 (6 bases). This CDR3 is built from 16 residues. V lost 5 bases to trimming and J lost 4 bases, with 18 bases between them. The germline V gene encodes CDR1 SGHAT and CDR2 FQNNGV. The CDR3 is CASSLLTGVGNQPQHF. The CDR3 DNA reads as TGTGCCAGCAGCCTCTTGACAGGCGTAGGGAATCAGCCCCAGCATTTT.

V is TRBV28 and J is TRBJ2-7; 8 positions agree with TRBD2. CDR3 length: 16 amino acids. Unmatched junction bases numbered 10, after V lost 2 bases and J lost 4 bases. Per germline, CDR1 MDHEN and CDR2 SYDVKM. The CDR3 here is CASSLAASGFEYEQYF. CDR3 in DNA: TGTGCCAGCAGTTTAGCCGCTAGCGGGTTTGAATACGAGCAGTACTTC.

The J gene is TRBJ1-4, the V gene TRBV4-3, with D tentatively TRBD1 (6 bases). This CDR3 is 15 amino acids long. Germline V gives CDR1 LGHNA, CDR2 YSLEER. V was cut by 0 bases and J by 5 bases, with 10 bases left in between. Here the CDR3 DNA reads TGCGCCAGCAGCCAAGAGGGGGCTACGAATGAAAAACTGTTTTTT. Its protein is CASSQEGATNEKLFF.

The chain recombines TRBV18 with TRBJ2-5, with 12 bases matching TRBD2. The trim removed 6 bases at V and 3 bases at J, leaving 5 bases unmatched. The CDR3 contains 15 residues. Germline loops: CDR1 KGHSH, CDR2 LQKENI. The CDR3: CASSPGLAGKETQYF. The CDR3 region has the DNA TGTGCCAGCTCTCCTGGACTAGCGGGAAAAGAGACCCAGTACTTC.

The chain employs TRBV5-6 and TRBJ2-5; tentatively, D is TRBD2 (6 bases). The CDR3 extends over 14 amino acids. The germline CDR1 and CDR2 sequences are SGHDT and YYEEEE. With 3 bases removed from V and 5 bases from J, the gap between germline ends came to 14 bases. CDR3 sequence (DNA): TGTGCCAGCAGCTGGGGGGTAGGGACGGAGACCCAGTACTTC. Residues: CASSWGVGTETQYF. Looking up the rest from reference TRBV5-6 and TRBJ2-5 gives the full variable domain: DAGVTQSPTHLIKTRGQQVTLRCSPKSGHDTVSWYQQALGQGPQFIFQYYEEEERQRGNFPDRFSGHQFPNYSSELNVNALLLGDSALYLCASSWGVGTETQYFGPGTRLLVL.

The CDR3 region is CASSQVRTNTGELFF. CDR3 in DNA: TGCGCCAGCAGCCAAGTGAGGACGAACACCGGGGAGCTGTTTTTT. The chain uses TRBV4-3 and TRBJ2-2; D is unresolved. CDR1 is LGHNA and CDR2 is YSLEER in the germline V gene. Trimming removed 1 base from V and 0 bases from J, with 6 bases in between. This CDR3 is 15 amino acids long.

The chain is built from TRBV28 and TRBJ1-5; 8 bases align to TRBD1. Germline V gives CDR1 MDHEN, CDR2 SYDVKM. With 3 bases clipped from V and 5 bases from J, the junction kept 9 bases outside the gene matches. The CDR3 contains 16 residues. Written as DNA, the CDR3 is TGTGCCAGCAGTTTCGAGGGCAGGGGGCGGTATCAGCCCCAGCATTTT. It is translated as CASSFEGRGRYQPQHF.

The chain carries TRBV5-1 and TRBJ1-1; D remains unclear. Per the germline V gene, CDR1 is SGHRS and CDR2 is YFSETQ. Between the trimmed V and J ends, which lost 0 bases and 0 bases, there was a span of 6 bases. This CDR3 has 14 residues. For the CDR3, the DNA is TGCGCCAGCAGCTTGGTCGGGATGAACACTGAAGCTTTCTTT. Translation gives CASSLVGMNTEAFF.

This clone was detected only a few times. The chain carries TRBV6-1 and TRBJ1-5; possible D gene TRBD1, 6 bases. V was pared by 2 bases and J by 7 bases, with 12 bases between. CDR3 length: 14 amino acids. Germline CDR1 MNHNS, CDR2 SASEGT. CDR3 region: CASSESSRGQPQHF. The CDR3 bases are TGTGCCAGCAGTGAATCTAGTAGGGGGCAGCCCCAGCATTTT.

A few counts support this clone. This chain links TRBV2 with TRBJ2-1; no clear D gene. This CDR3 has 13 amino acids. CDR1 and CDR2 from the germline V gene are SNHLY and FYNNEI. V lost 4 bases to trimming and J lost 8 bases, with 12 bases between them. This chain's CDR3 is CASSVGRVYEQFF. CDR3 DNA sequence: TGTGCCAGCAGTGTGGGTCGGGTTTATGAGCAGTTCTTC. The full variable domain, its missing parts supplied by reference TRBV2 and TRBJ2-1, is EPEVTQTPSHQVTQMGQEVILRCVPISNHLYFYWYRQILGQKVEFLVSFYNNEISEKSEIFDDQFSVERPDGSNFTLKIRSTKLEDSAMYFCASSVGRVYEQFFGPGTRLTVL.

V gene TRBV7-2 combines with J gene TRBJ2-3; no definite D call. Trimming removed 2 bases at V and 0 bases at J, with 6 bases between. The CDR3 is made up of 14 amino acids. The V gene's germline CDR1 is SGHTA and CDR2 FQGNSA. CDR3 in amino acids: CASSLRRSTDTQYF. DNA of the CDR3: TGTGCCAGCAGCTTAAGGCGGAGCACAGATACGCAGTATTTT.

This rearrangement joins TRBV30 to TRBJ1-5; no clear D gene. The CDR3 contains 14 residues. Germline assignment: CDR1 GTSNPN and CDR2 SVGIG (reference sequence). The V gene lost 4 bases and the J gene lost 4 bases, with 14 bases spanning the gap. The CDR3 loop reads CAWTHPPANQPQHF. In nucleotides, the CDR3 is TGTGCCTGGACCCACCCCCCTGCGAATCAGCCCCAGCATTTT.

In this sample, this clone turned up a few times. The rearrangement joins TRBV27 to TRBJ2-3; D remains unclear. CDR1 MNHEY and CDR2 SMNVEV come from the germline V gene (reference sequence). V dropped 10 bases and J dropped 0 bases, with 17 bases sitting between them. The CDR3 length is 15 residues. CDR3 residues: CATRIAPTSTDTQYF. The CDR3 bases are TGTGCCACACGTATCGCGCCTACTAGCACAGATACGCAGTATTTT.

This clone was detected many times. The chain joins TRBV15 to TRBJ2-1; D is undetermined. The length of the CDR3 is 14 residues. Deletions cut 0 bases from V and 12 bases from J, with 15 bases between. Germline V gene data show CDR1 as LNHNV and CDR2 as YYDKDF (reference sequence). The CDR3 nucleotides are TGTGCCACCAGCAGAGAATTAAATTCCCCCTCGCAGTTCTTC. Protein product: CATSRELNSPSQFF.

The chain couples TRBV14 to TRBJ2-7, with TRBD1 identical over 7 bases. This CDR3 is 14 amino acids long. With 5 bases clipped from V and 2 bases from J, the junction kept 6 bases outside the gene matches. Germline values: CDR1 SGHDN, CDR2 FVKESK. The chain's CDR3 is CASSARTGPYEQYF. The CDR3 DNA follows: TGTGCCAGCAGCGCCCGGACAGGCCCCTACGAGCAGTACTTC.

This clone has ten or more counts. The chain employs TRBV7-8 and TRBJ2-1, with TRBD2 matching 10 bases. J lost 6 bases, V lost 5 bases, and 4 bases had no gene match. The CDR3 length is 14 residues. Germline V lookup: CDR1 SGHVS, CDR2 FQNEAQ. The chain's CDR3 is CASSVSGRFNEQFF. The DNA for the CDR3 is TGTGCCAGCAGCGTTAGCGGGAGGTTCAATGAGCAGTTCTTC. Drawing the rest from reference TRBV7-8 and TRBJ2-1, the complete variable domain is GAGVSQSPRYKVAKRGQDVALRCDPISGHVSLFWYQQALGQGPEFLTYFQNEAQLDKSGLPSDRFFAERPEGSVSTLKIQRTQQEDSAVYLCASSVSGRFNEQFFGPGTRLTVL.

The rearrangement joins TRBV7-2 to TRBJ2-7, with a weak D call TRBD1 (6 bases). This CDR3 region has 14 residues. The germline V gene encodes CDR1 SGHTA and CDR2 FQGNSA. The ends were cut back, 1 base at V and 7 bases at J, with 14 bases in the middle. As DNA, the CDR3 is TGTGCCAGCAGCTTAGGGGGCAGGGGTGAAGAGCAGTACTTC. Protein product: CASSLGGRGEEQYF.

V gene TRBV7-2 combines with J gene TRBJ2-6; D gene unclear. The germline CDR1 and CDR2 sequences are SGHTA and FQGNSA. V lost 1 base to trimming and J lost 4 bases, with 8 bases between them. The length of the CDR3 is 15 residues. The CDR3 is CASSLVTTGANVLTF. The CDR3, as DNA: TGTGCCAGCAGCTTAGTAACGACAGGGGCCAACGTCCTGACTTTC.

This clone appeared a few times. The chain joins TRBV5-1 to TRBJ2-7; maybe TRBD2 (6 bases). CDR3 length: 14 amino acids. Trimming took 0 bases from V and 0 from J, leaving 7 bases between them. Germline values: CDR1 SGHRS, CDR2 YFSETQ. DNA for the CDR3: TGCGCCAGCAGCTTGGAGGGAGGCTCCTACGAGCAGTACTTC. Translated: CASSLEGGSYEQYF.

The rearrangement uses TRBV6-1 and TRBJ1-2, with 8 nucleotides matching TRBD1. V was clipped by 3 bases and J by 8 bases; unmatched bases: 8. This CDR3 is 14 amino acids long. Germline V CDR1 and CDR2: MNHNS, SASEGT. Here the CDR3 DNA reads TGTGCCAGCAGTGAGGTGGACAGGGTGCGAGGCTACACCTTC. It yields the protein CASSEVDRVRGYTF.

The chain combines TRBV7-9 with TRBJ1-2; D uncertain. CDR1 is SEHNR and CDR2 is FQNEAQ in the germline V gene (reference sequence). The V end was cut by 2 bases, the J end by 4 bases, with 17 bases between. CDR3 length: 16 amino acids. This chain's CDR3 is CASSLQAHQSTYGYTF. The CDR3, as DNA: TGTGCCAGCAGCTTACAAGCCCACCAATCAACCTATGGCTACACCTTC.

In its sample, this clone was seen a few times. This chain's CDR3 is CASSSQDRQETQYF. Written as DNA, the CDR3 is TGTGCCAGCAGCTCCCAGGACAGGCAAGAGACCCAGTACTTC. The V and J genes are TRBV5-4 and TRBJ2-5; 7 bases are a match to TRBD1. The junction had 4 bases not matched to a gene; V was cut back by 3 bases and J by 2 bases. CDR3 length: 14 residues. CDR1 and CDR2 (germline): SGHNT, YYREEE (reference sequence).

This clone has only a few counts. The chain employs TRBV29-1 and TRBJ1-3, with 7 nucleotides matching TRBD1. V lost 7 bases to trimming and J lost 4 bases; unmatched junction nucleotides: 4. Germline assignment: CDR1 SQVTM and CDR2 ANQGSEA. The CDR3 consists of 12 residues. As DNA, the CDR3 is TGCAGCGCTCTACAGGGGGGAAACACCATATATTTT. This codes for CSALQGGNTIYF.

This clone occurred a few times. The V gene is TRBV7-2, the J gene TRBJ2-5; tentatively, D is TRBD2 (6 bases). V was shortened by 1 base and J by 4 bases, with 13 bases between the two germline ends. Germline CDR1 and CDR2: SGHTA and FQGNSA. CDR3 length: 15 residues. This chain's CDR3 is CASSLVGGAGETQYF. The CDR3, as DNA: TGTGCCAGCAGCTTAGTCGGGGGAGCTGGAGAGACCCAGTACTTC.

This clone was picked up a small number of times. Other DNA sequences in this specimen translate into the identical CDR3. CDR3 sequence reads: CASSLSTSGSYEQYF. CDR3 DNA: TGTGCCAGCAGTTTGTCGACTAGCGGGAGCTACGAGCAGTACTTC. The J gene is TRBJ2-7, the V gene TRBV28; TRBD2 matches 12 bases. The CDR3 has 15 residues. Trimming removed 3 bases from V and 3 bases from J; junction bases left unmatched: 3. CDR1 is MDHEN, CDR2 SYDVKM, per germline.